The 31 T cell receptor beta chains given below trace back to one sample, sequenced in a study of blood T cell repertoires in COVID-19. Method: immunoSEQ multiplex PCR; TCRdb's copy keeps in-frame clones and lacks some. This sample has under 250,000 clones, with approximately 88% found just once. The sequenced material came from peripheral blood. The source of these receptors is a middle-aged man with acute or convalescent COVID-19.

This chain uses TRBV3-1 (or the pseudogene TRBV3-2) with TRBJ2-5, with D perhaps matching TRBD1 (6 bases). Germline V gene sequence: CDR1 LGHDT, CDR2 YNNKEL (reference sequence). The CDR3 length is 14 residues. V was clipped by 1 base and J by 2 bases, with 8 bases between them. CDR3 in amino acids: CASSQGTAQETQYF. For the CDR3, the DNA is TGTGCCAGCAGCCAAGGGACAGCACAAGAGACCCAGTACTTC.

On this clone itself: This specimen includes other DNA sequences encoding the same CDR3. V usage is TRBV7-8 and J usage is TRBJ1-3; weak D call: TRBD1 (5 bases). Germline CDR1 and CDR2: SGHVS and FQNEAQ. The CDR3 consists of 14 residues. Between the trimmed V and J ends, which lost 2 bases and 1 base, there was a span of 6 bases. CDR3 region: CASSLRGSGNTIYF. CDR3 coding DNA: TGTGCCAGCAGCTTAAGGGGATCTGGAAACACCATATATTTT.

This chain links TRBV19 with TRBJ1-1; D unresolved. V was trimmed by 5 bases and J by 2 bases, leaving 12 bases between them. Germline-derived CDR1 and CDR2 are LNHDA and SQIVND (reference sequence). The CDR3 spans 14 residues. For the CDR3, the DNA is TGTGCCAGTAGTTCGGAGAGGGTTAACACTGAAGCTTTCTTT. It specifies CASSSERVNTEAFF.

The rearrangement uses TRBV20-1 and TRBJ2-2, with D hard to call. Germline CDR1 reads DFQATT; CDR2 reads SNEGSKA (reference sequence). CDR3 length: 17 amino acids. The V end was cut by 3 bases, the J end by 0 bases, with 17 bases between. CDR3 coding DNA: TGCAGTGCTAGTCACCAGCGACTGTACGCGAACACCGGGGAGCTGTTTTTT. It codes for CSASHQRLYANTGELFF.

The J gene is TRBJ2-1, the V gene TRBV7-6; TRBD2 matches 13 bases. There are 17 residues in the CDR3. V was clipped by 5 bases and J by 4 bases; unmatched bases: 8. Germline lookup yields CDR1 SGHVS and CDR2 FNYEAQ. The CDR3 coding sequence is TGTGCCAGCAGCCCGCCCAGGACTAGCGGGGGATACAATGAGCAGTTCTTC. Its protein is CASSPPRTSGGYNEQFF.

The chain carries TRBV18 and TRBJ1-2; TRBD1 matches at 8 bases. The CDR3 consists of 15 residues. The junction had 9 bases not matched to a gene; V was cut back by 2 bases and J by 7 bases. From germline, CDR1 is KGHSH and CDR2 LQKENI. The CDR3 here is CASSPSARGHLGYTF. The CDR3 bases are TGTGCCAGCTCACCATCCGCCAGGGGGCATCTTGGCTACACCTTC.

As for this clone: At one boundary the junction diverges from the germline segment, which might be a read error. J is TRBJ1-2 and V is TRBV7-9; no clear D gene. The CDR3 sequence is 13 residues long. Per germline, CDR1 SEHNR and CDR2 FQNEAQ (reference sequence). CDR3 sequence: CASSLGLWLGYTF. The CDR3 DNA reads as TGTGCCAGCAGTTTAGGACTCTGGCTTGGCTACACCTTC.

The chain has TRBV19 and TRBJ1-4; D possibly corresponds to TRBD1 (5 bases). Per the germline V gene, CDR1 is LNHDA and CDR2 is SQIVND (reference sequence). V lost 2 bases to trimming and J lost 10 bases, with 20 bases between them. CDR3 length: 16 amino acids. For the CDR3, the DNA is TGTGCCAGTAGTATAATGGGACTCCATACGAGGTCAAAACTGTTTTTT. Amino acids: CASSIMGLHTRSKLFF.

This clone came up once. The J gene is TRBJ2-2, the V gene TRBV9; 9 bases agree with TRBD1. Per germline, CDR1 SGDLS and CDR2 YYNGEE. The CDR3 has 16 residues. V lost 2 bases to trimming and J lost 5 bases; unmatched junction nucleotides: 7. The CDR3 nucleotides are TGTGCCAGCAGCGTCGGGACAGGGAGTCGTACCGGGGAGCTGTTTTTT. It codes for CASSVGTGSRTGELFF.

The chain recombines TRBV5-4 with TRBJ2-7; 13 bases agree with TRBD2. The ends lost 4 bases at V and 5 bases at J; junction bases unmatched: 12. The CDR3 length is 17 residues. The V gene's germline CDR1 is SGHNT and CDR2 YYREEE (reference sequence). CDR3 sequence: CASSLHLLAGGPNEQYF. The DNA of the CDR3 is TGTGCCAGCAGCCTACACTTACTAGCGGGAGGGCCAAACGAGCAGTACTTC.

V is TRBV3-1 (or the pseudogene TRBV3-2) and J is TRBJ1-1; tentatively, D is TRBD1 (6 bases). This CDR3 is built from 13 residues. Germline-derived CDR1 and CDR2 are LGHDT and YNNKEL (reference sequence). The V end was cut by 3 bases, the J end by 5 bases, with 10 bases between. DNA of the CDR3: TGTGCCAGCAGCCAGAACACAGGGACTGAAGCTTTCTTT. Its protein is CASSQNTGTEAFF.

This clone was counted a few times. The CDR3 DNA is TGTGCCAGCAGTTTGGGAGGGGGTGGCTACACCTTC. This encodes CASSLGGGGYTF. V is TRBV7-2 and J is TRBJ1-2, with TRBD1 as a possible D gene (6 bases). The CDR3 totals 12 residues. In germline, CDR1 is SGHTA, CDR2 FQGNSA. The germline V and J ends were trimmed by 6 bases and 7 bases, with 12 bases remaining between them.

The V gene is TRBV21-1, the J gene TRBJ1-2. TRBV21-1 is recorded as a pseudogene. This CDR3 has 17 residues. CDR3 protein: CASSKNEGSLKRSPYTF. Written as DNA, the CDR3 is TGTGCCAGCAGCAAAAACGAGGGTTCCCTAAAAAGATCGCCATACACCTTC.

This sequence joins TRBV25-1 and TRBJ2-1; the D gene is possibly TRBD2 (6 bases). Germline CDR1 MGHDK, CDR2 SYGVNS. The CDR3 spans 15 residues. The germline V and J ends were trimmed by 3 bases and 4 bases, with 13 bases remaining between them. CDR3 in amino acids: CASSDRDFRYNEQFF. DNA for the CDR3: TGTGCCAGCAGTGATCGGGACTTTCGTTACAATGAGCAGTTCTTC.

V and J are TRBV5-1 and TRBJ2-5; 7 bases align to TRBD2. V trimming: 10 bases; J trimming: 5 bases; junction bases outside the gene matches: 11. The CDR3 consists of 13 residues. The germline gives CDR1 SGHRS, CDR2 YFSETQ. As DNA, the CDR3 is TGCGCCTCTCGAGGGAGGGGAAGGGAGACCCAGTACTTC. Its translation is CASRGRGRETQYF.

The chain couples TRBV14 to TRBJ2-7; the D gene is possibly TRBD2 (6 bases). V was clipped by 1 base and J by 2 bases, with 18 bases between them. This CDR3 region has 17 residues. Germline-derived CDR1 and CDR2 are SGHDN and FVKESK. The CDR3 DNA is TGTGCCAGCAGCCAAGGGTACAGGAGTTGGAGGGCCTACGAGCAGTACTTC. Protein: CASSQGYRSWRAYEQYF.

This chain joins TRBV13 and TRBJ1-1; a weak D match, TRBD1 (5 bases). CDR1 is PRHDT and CDR2 is FYEKMQ in the germline V gene (reference sequence). The CDR3 extends over 15 amino acids. The germline V and J ends were trimmed by 3 bases and 4 bases, with 15 bases remaining between them. The CDR3 bases are TGTGCCAGCAGCTTGAGAGGGGCGGGGGGCACTGAAGCTTTCTTT. This translates into CASSLRGAGGTEAFF.

The V and J genes are TRBV7-8 and TRBJ2-2; 9 bases match TRBD2. V gave up 0 bases and J gave up 4 bases; unmatched junction bases: 3. Germline V gene sequence: CDR1 SGHVS, CDR2 FQNEAQ. The CDR3 loop spans 16 amino acids. The CDR3 loop reads CASSLAAGGSTGELFF. The CDR3 DNA reads as TGTGCCAGCAGCTTAGCGGCGGGAGGGAGCACCGGGGAGCTGTTTTTT.

The chain employs TRBV2 and TRBJ1-3, with D unclear. The CDR3 is made up of 13 amino acids. Trimming left V 3 bases short and J 2 bases short, with 5 bases between. Germline V gene lookup returns CDR1 SNHLY and CDR2 FYNNEI. The CDR3 coding sequence is TGTGCCAGCAGTGACTTTGCTGGAAACACCATATATTTT. Protein product: CASSDFAGNTIYF.

The genes are TRBV5-1 and TRBJ1-5, with D perhaps TRBD1 (5 bases). CDR1 and CDR2 from the germline V gene are SGHRS and YFSETQ. The CDR3 extends over 13 amino acids. The ends were cut back, 2 bases at V and 7 bases at J, with 10 bases in the middle. The CDR3 is CASSFGGEQPQHF. CDR3 sequence (DNA): TGCGCCAGCAGCTTCGGGGGAGAGCAGCCCCAGCATTTT.

This sequence joins TRBV5-4 and TRBJ2-5, with 13 positions matching TRBD2. V dropped 3 bases and J dropped 2; count of bases not matched to a gene: 4. The CDR3 extends over 16 amino acids. CDR1 SGHNT and CDR2 YYREEE come from the germline V gene (reference sequence). CDR3 sequence: CASSSGLAGVQETQYF. DNA of the CDR3: TGTGCCAGCAGCTCTGGACTAGCGGGAGTACAAGAGACCCAGTACTTC.

The rearrangement joins TRBV6-5 to TRBJ2-7; D not resolved. V was shortened by 2 bases and J by 3 bases, with 14 bases between the two germline ends. Germline V lookup: CDR1 MNHEY, CDR2 SVGAGI. This CDR3 region has 15 residues. The CDR3 loop reads CASSYGRQMSYEQYF. In nucleotides, the CDR3 is TGTGCCAGCAGTTACGGGCGACAAATGAGCTACGAGCAGTACTTC.

About this clone: Other DNA sequences within the sample encode an identical CDR3. The V call is TRBV7-2, the J call TRBJ1-2; 7 bases align to TRBD1. Germline CDR1 and CDR2: SGHTA and FQGNSA. This CDR3 is built from 13 residues. Trimming at V came to 1 base and at J to 8 bases, leaving 4 bases not matched to a gene. The CDR3 reads CASSLDRGGGYTF. In DNA form, the CDR3 reads TGTGCCAGCAGCTTAGACAGGGGAGGAGGCTACACCTTC.

The sample holds a few counts of this clone. The rearrangement links TRBV18 to TRBJ1-1; TRBD1 agrees at 9 bases. Looked up from germline, CDR1 is KGHSH and CDR2 is LQKENI. This CDR3 comprises 15 residues. With 2 bases clipped from V and 7 bases from J, the junction kept 8 bases outside the gene matches. CDR3 coding DNA: TGTGCCAGCTCACCAATCCGGGACAGGGTCATTGAAGCTTTCTTT. This codes for CASSPIRDRVIEAFF. Full variable domain (remainder filled in from reference TRBV18 and TRBJ1-1): NAGVMQNPRHLVRRRGQEARLRCSPMKGHSHVYWYRQLPEEGLKFMVYLQKENIIDESGMPKERFSAEFPKEGPSILRIQQVVRGDSAAYFCASSPIRDRVIEAFFGQGTRLTVV.

This clone was recorded once. The chain carries TRBV5-8 and TRBJ1-4; D is undetermined. The CDR3 sequence is 15 residues long. V was trimmed by 5 bases and J by 7 bases, leaving 18 bases between them. Germline V lookup: CDR1 SGHTS, CDR2 YDEGEE. As DNA, the CDR3 is TGTGCCAGCAGGCCTCGGAGGGAGGTGAGTGAAAAACTGTTTTTT. Encoded protein: CASRPRREVSEKLFF. The full variable domain, rest sourced from reference TRBV5-8 and TRBJ1-4, is EAGVTQSPTHLIKTRGQQATLRCSPISGHTSVYWYQQALGLGLQFLLWYDEGEERNRGNFPPRFSGRQFPNYSSELNVNALELEDSALYLCASRPRREVSEKLFFGSGTQLSVL.

The chain links TRBV2 to TRBJ2-1; D is possibly TRBD1 (5 bases). The ends were cut back, 4 bases at V and 6 bases at J, with 13 bases in the middle. Germline CDR1 SNHLY, CDR2 FYNNEI. This CDR3 comprises 14 residues. CDR3 nucleotide sequence: TGTGCCAGCAGTGTGGGCAGGGAAGGCAATGAGCAGTTCTTC. This translates into CASSVGREGNEQFF. The whole variable domain, remainder taken from reference TRBV2 and TRBJ2-1, is EPEVTQTPSHQVTQMGQEVILRCVPISNHLYFYWYRQILGQKVEFLVSFYNNEISEKSEIFDDQFSVERPDGSNFTLKIRSTKLEDSAMYFCASSVGREGNEQFFGPGTRLTVL.

The chain combines TRBV3-1 (or the pseudogene TRBV3-2) with TRBJ1-4, with D tentatively TRBD1 (6 bases). CDR3 length: 15 residues. Germline V gene data show CDR1 as LGHDT and CDR2 as YNNKEL (reference sequence). V lost 4 bases and J lost 3, with 12 bases in between. The CDR3 region has the DNA TGTGCCAGCAGCCTCCCAGGGGTGCCTAATGAAAAACTGTTTTTT. Translation gives CASSLPGVPNEKLFF.

This chain connects TRBV27 to TRBJ2-3, with 9 positions matching TRBD2. Germline-derived CDR1 and CDR2 are MNHEY and SMNVEV (reference sequence). With V trimmed by 6 bases and J by 3 bases, 10 bases remained unmatched. The CDR3 runs 16 residues. The CDR3 sequence is CASRLGGLALTDTQYF. CDR3 DNA sequence: TGTGCCAGCAGGTTAGGGGGACTAGCACTTACAGATACGCAGTATTTT.

The V and J genes are TRBV6-5 and TRBJ2-7, with TRBD1 identical over 8 bases. J gave up 5 bases and V 4 bases, and 10 bases lay outside the gene matches. The CDR3 runs to 15 residues. Germline CDR1 reads MNHEY; CDR2 reads SVGAGI. This chain's CDR3 is CASSSLQGGWDEQYF. The CDR3 DNA follows: TGTGCCAGCAGTTCCTTACAGGGGGGCTGGGACGAGCAGTACTTC.

CDR3 sequence reads: CASSPATDTQYF. In DNA form, the CDR3 reads TGTGCCAGCTCACCCGCGACAGATACGCAGTATTTT. The chain joins TRBV18 to TRBJ2-3; D ambiguous. Germline loops: CDR1 KGHSH, CDR2 LQKENI. Trimming took off 3 bases at V and 3 bases at J, with 4 bases between the two ends. This CDR3 contains 12 residues.

V and J are TRBV2 and TRBJ2-1, with 7 bases that match TRBD1. CDR1 SNHLY and CDR2 FYNNEI come from the germline V gene. J gave up 4 bases and V 6 bases, and 9 bases lay outside the gene matches. The CDR3 is 15 residues long. CDR3 in amino acids: CASRESTGDYNEQFF. Here the CDR3 DNA reads TGTGCCAGCAGAGAATCAACAGGGGATTACAATGAGCAGTTCTTC.